A single sample is the source of the 20 T cell receptor beta chains below, sequenced in a study of T-cell reconstitution after alpha-beta-depleted transplantation in children. The TCRbeta library was prepared with unique molecular identifiers. In TCRdb, the PCR reads were re-called with MiXCR into one record per CDR3 protein. The sample holds 700,000 or so distinct CDR3 sequences, roughly 13% seen once. The sequences come from PBMCs, collected before TCRalphabeta/CD19-depleted stem cell transplant. These TCRs come from a girl aged 2 to 10 with congenital amegakaryocytic thrombocytopenia, due to receive a stem cell transplant.

In this sample, this clonotype turned up a few times. V is TRBV14 and J is TRBJ2-3; maybe TRBD1 (5 bases). The CDR3 loop spans 13 amino acids. The V and J ends lost 0 bases and 6 bases respectively, with 7 bases between them. Germline V CDR1 and CDR2: SGHDN, FVKESK. CDR3: CASSQEYRDTQYF. The CDR3 bases are TGTGCCAGCAGCCAAGAATACAGGGATACGCAGTATTTT.

This clonotype was found many times. V usage is TRBV6-5 and J usage is TRBJ2-1; D might be TRBD2 (5 bases). The germline V and J ends were trimmed by 8 bases and 4 bases, with 9 bases remaining between them. This CDR3 is 12 amino acids long. The germline V gene has CDR1 MNHEY and CDR2 SVGAGI. The CDR3 DNA reads TGTGCCAGCGGCCCGGGGTACAATGAGCAGTTCTTC. Its translation is CASGPGYNEQFF.

With respect to this clonotype: The germline gene is not matched at one end of the junction; a read error may be the cause. This chain uses TRBV12-3 or TRBV12-4 with TRBJ2-1, with 14 bases identical to TRBD2. The CDR3 length is 14 residues. In DNA, the CDR3 is TGTGCCAGCAGTGCCGGGACTAGCGGGAGAGCCGGAGCCTTC. Amino acids: CASSAGTSGRAGAF.

This clonotype was observed a handful of times. The chain links TRBV7-9 to TRBJ2-7, with D tentatively TRBD1 (5 bases). The CDR3 has 14 residues. Germline V gene sequence: CDR1 SEHNR, CDR2 FQNEAQ (reference sequence). Trimming cost V 6 bases and J 5 bases, with 17 bases left between them. The CDR3 DNA reads as TGTGCCAGCAGTACAGGATCTTTCGTAGACGAGCAGTACTTC. Translating it yields CASSTGSFVDEQYF. Looking up the rest from reference TRBV7-9 and TRBJ2-7 gives the full variable domain: DTGVSQNPRHKITKRGQNVTFRCDPISEHNRLYWYRQTLGQGPEFLTYFQNEAQLEKSRLLSDRFSAERPKGSFSTLEIQRTEQGDSAMYLCASSTGSFVDEQYFGPGTRLTVT.

This clonotype has ten or more counts. This chain joins TRBV12-3 or TRBV12-4 and TRBJ1-1; D not certain. Trimming stripped 5 bases from V and 3 bases from J, with 10 bases between. CDR3 length equals 13 residues. The CDR3 DNA sequence: TGTGCCAGCAGTCTCTCGGCCCACACTGAAGCTTTCTTT. Translation gives CASSLSAHTEAFF.

This clonotype has more than one count but fewer than ten. This chain connects TRBV5-5 to TRBJ2-5; TRBD2 matches 11 bases. After removal of 0 bases from V and 3 bases from J, the junction contained 10 bases not matched to a gene. The germline gives CDR1 SGHKS, CDR2 YYEKEE (reference sequence). The CDR3 runs 18 residues. CDR3 in DNA: TGTGCCAGCAGCTTGGAACCGGGGGGACTAGCGGTTAAAGAGACCCAGTACTTC. It codes for CASSLEPGGLAVKETQYF.

This clonotype was recorded many times. The chain is built from TRBV5-6 and TRBJ2-7; TRBD2 aligns across 8 bases. Germline CDR1 and CDR2: SGHDT and YYEEEE. V was pared by 6 bases and J by 1 base, with 9 bases of the junction left unmatched. The CDR3 sequence is 15 residues long. The CDR3 loop reads CASNPLGLDSYEQYF. The DNA for the CDR3 is TGTGCCAGCAATCCGTTGGGACTAGATTCCTACGAGCAGTACTTC.

This clonotype has at least ten counts. This chain links TRBV12-3 or TRBV12-4 with TRBJ2-1; D gene uncertain. The CDR3 covers 13 residues. V gave up 5 bases and J gave up 6 bases, with 11 bases separating them. Here the CDR3 DNA reads TGTGCCAGCAGTCCGGCGACTGTCAATGAGCAGTTCTTC. Its protein is CASSPATVNEQFF.

The J gene is TRBJ2-7, the V gene TRBV3-1, with D perhaps given as TRBD1 or TRBD2 (6 bases each). The CDR3 totals 15 residues. CDR1 is LGHDT and CDR2 is YNNKEL in the germline V gene (reference sequence). Trimming left V 1 base short and J 1 base short, with 11 bases between. CDR3 nucleotide sequence: TGTGCCAGCAGCCAAGGAGGGGGGCCTTCCTACGAGCAGTACTTC. It codes for CASSQGGGPSYEQYF.

This clonotype was counted at least ten times. CDR3 loop: CATSRDPAFGNTIYF. The CDR3 DNA sequence: TGTGCCACCAGCAGAGATCCGGCGTTTGGAAACACCATATATTTT. The chain couples TRBV15 to TRBJ1-3; D gene ambiguous. Germline V gives CDR1 LNHNV, CDR2 YYDKDF (reference sequence). Trimming stripped 0 bases from V and 3 bases from J, with 9 bases between. The CDR3 is 15 amino acids. Combining the CDR3 with reference TRBV15 and TRBJ1-3 gives the whole variable domain DAMVIQNPRYQVTQFGKPVTLSCSQTLNHNVMYWYQQKSSQAPKLLFHYYDKDFNNEADTPDNFQSRRPNTSFCFLDIRSPGLGDTAMYLCATSRDPAFGNTIYFGEGSWLTVV.

This clonotype has a count of ten or more. J is TRBJ2-7 and V is TRBV10-1; the D is unclear. CDR1 WNHNN and CDR2 SYGVQD come from the germline V gene (reference sequence). CDR3 length: 13 amino acids. The germline V and J ends were trimmed by 6 bases and 0 bases, with 9 bases remaining between them. The DNA for the CDR3 is TGCGCCAGCAGCAAAGGGAACTCCTACGAGCAGTACTTC. This encodes CASSKGNSYEQYF.

Many counts were recorded for this clonotype. The chain is built from TRBV12-3 or TRBV12-4 and TRBJ1-5; tentative D call: TRBD1 (6 bases). This CDR3 region has 14 residues. V gave up 4 bases and J gave up 6 bases, with 13 bases separating them. The CDR3 DNA reads as TGTGCCAGCAGTTCCGTGACAGGATCTCAGCCCCAGCATTTT. Protein product: CASSSVTGSQPQHF.

This clonotype has at least ten counts. The chain joins TRBV5-1 to TRBJ1-6; maybe TRBD1 (5 bases). Trimming removed 0 bases at V and 13 bases at J, with 17 bases between. CDR1 and CDR2 (germline): SGHRS, YFSETQ. This CDR3 has 15 residues. The CDR3 DNA follows: TGCGCCAGCAGCTTGGGTCTTACAACTCGGGACCCCCTCCACTTT. Translation gives CASSLGLTTRDPLHF.

The rearrangement links TRBV20-1 to TRBJ2-7, with D perhaps matching TRBD1 or TRBD2 (7 bases each). The CDR3 contains 15 residues. Germline V gene data show CDR1 as DFQATT and CDR2 as SNEGSKA (reference sequence). The V end was cut by 6 bases, the J end by 2 bases, with 20 bases between. The CDR3 DNA is TGCAGTGCCCCCGGAGCGGGACAGCTGACCTACGAGCAGTACTTC. Its translation is CSAPGAGQLTYEQYF.

The chain carries TRBV5-1 and TRBJ2-5; no firm D call. The ends were cut back, 0 bases at V and 3 bases at J, with 12 bases in the middle. This CDR3 has 15 residues. The germline V gene has CDR1 SGHRS and CDR2 YFSETQ. The CDR3 sequence is CASSLDLTKEETQYF. The DNA for the CDR3 is TGCGCCAGCAGCTTGGATCTGACAAAAGAAGAGACCCAGTACTTC.

This clonotype was picked up many times. The chain recombines TRBV5-1 with TRBJ2-5; D perhaps matches TRBD1 (5 bases). V lost 5 bases, J lost 1 base, and 12 bases lay in between. Looked up from germline, CDR1 is SGHRS and CDR2 is YFSETQ. There are 14 residues in the CDR3. CDR3 nucleotides: TGCGCCAGCAGATTGCAGGGTATCCAAGAGACCCAGTACTTC. As protein: CASRLQGIQETQYF.

This clonotype was recorded many times. The rearrangement links TRBV25-1 to TRBJ2-1, with D uncertain. The germline CDR1 and CDR2 sequences are MGHDK and SYGVNS. CDR3 size: 15 residues. V was trimmed by 1 base and J by 0 bases, leaving 7 bases between them. CDR3 region: CASSELYHSYNEQFF. The CDR3 nucleotides read TGTGCCAGCAGTGAATTGTATCACTCCTACAATGAGCAGTTCTTC.

Only a few counts were recorded for this clonotype. The chain combines TRBV20-1 with TRBJ2-7, with 7 bases aligning to TRBD1. V dropped 2 bases and J dropped 2; count of bases not matched to a gene: 3. The CDR3 covers 13 residues. Germline lookup yields CDR1 DFQATT and CDR2 SNEGSKA (reference sequence). CDR3 residues: CSARRDSPYEQYF. In DNA, the CDR3 is TGCAGTGCTAGAAGGGACAGTCCCTACGAGCAGTACTTC.

The chain recombines TRBV20-1 with TRBJ1-2; unclear D gene. There are 12 residues in the CDR3. The germline CDR1 and CDR2 sequences are DFQATT and SNEGSKA (reference sequence). V was trimmed by 1 base and J by 7 bases, leaving 10 bases between them. The CDR3, as DNA: TGCAGTGCTAGAGTGGCAGGCGGTGGCTACACCTTC. It specifies CSARVAGGGYTF.

This clonotype was detected only a few times. The V and J genes are TRBV7-2 and TRBJ1-2; maybe TRBD1 (5 bases). The V gene's germline CDR1 is SGHTA and CDR2 FQGNSA. The V gene lost 5 bases and the J gene lost 8 bases, with 18 bases spanning the gap. The CDR3 extends over 14 amino acids. The chain's CDR3 is CASSPHVGDGGYTF. The CDR3 DNA sequence: TGTGCCAGCAGCCCGCATGTGGGGGACGGAGGCTACACCTTC.